Listed here are 20 T cell receptor beta chains from one sample, sequenced in a study of tumor and adjacent non-tumor tissue in lung cancer. TCRbeta libraries were built with three rounds of nested PCR, modified from ARM-PCR. TCRdb fed the multiplex PCR reads into MiXCR, producing one record per CDR3 protein. The table lists 77,000 or so distinct CDR3 sequences, roughly 80% of them singletons. No cell sorting was done before RNA was extracted from the tissue. Sequencing was carried out using lung tumor tissue. The receptors were gathered from a woman in her forties or fifties with non-small cell lung cancer.

Concerning this clonotype itself: As the CDR3 is not closed by the conserved phenylalanine or tryptophan, this likely results from a read error. The chain carries TRBV6-1 and TRBJ2-2; TRBD2 matches 8 bases. The germline V gene encodes CDR1 MNHNS and CDR2 SASEGT. This CDR3 region has 14 residues. V was pared by 9 bases and J by 2 bases, with 5 bases of the junction left unmatched. DNA of the CDR3: TGTGCCAGTGTAGCGGGGCTTAACACCGGGGAGCTGTTTTCT. Amino acid sequence: CASVAGLNTGELFS.

The chain is built from TRBV10-3 and TRBJ1-2, with TRBD1 identical over 9 bases. V lost 3 bases to trimming and J lost 6 bases; unmatched junction nucleotides: 14. This CDR3 contains 17 residues. CDR1 is ENHRY, CDR2 SYGVKD, per germline. CDR3 in amino acids: CAISERAAGTGSDGYTF. The CDR3 region has the DNA TGTGCCATCAGTGAACGGGCGGCCGGGACAGGGAGTGATGGCTACACCTTC.

This clonotype showed up just once. This chain joins TRBV4-1 and TRBJ1-2, with D unclear. Trimming cost V 4 bases and J 0 bases, with 9 bases left between them. The germline gives CDR1 MGHRA, CDR2 YSYEKL. The CDR3 is 14 amino acids. CDR3 coding DNA: TGCGCCAGCAGCCGATCGACGGCTAACTATGGCTACACCTTC. The encoded protein is CASSRSTANYGYTF.

In the case of this clonotype: The junction shows a germline mismatch at one end, possibly a read error. The chain links TRBV10-3 to TRBJ2-5, with 7 bases identical to TRBD2. The CDR3 loop spans 14 amino acids. CDR1 ENHRY and CDR2 SYGVKD come from the germline V gene. CDR3 coding DNA: TGTGTCATCAGTGAGTTAGCGGGTGCCGAGACCGAGTACTTC. Translation gives CVISELAGAETEYF.

This clonotype was seen at least ten times. Being one base from a much bigger clone, this may be a read error. The chain has TRBV29-1 and TRBJ1-1; unclear D gene. This CDR3 spans 16 amino acids. Germline values: CDR1 SQVTM, CDR2 ANQGSEA. Trimming cost V 1 base and J 10 bases, with 25 bases left between them. The CDR3 region is CSVEGTPTALDAGAFF. CDR3 in DNA: TGCAGCGTTGAAGGGACCCCGACCGCTTTAGACGCTGGAGCTTTCTTT.

Only one count was recorded for this clonotype. The junction does not match germline at one end; this may be a read error. The chain carries TRBV12-3 or TRBV12-4 and TRBJ2-1; tentatively, D is TRBD2 (6 bases). The CDR3 is 13 residues long. CDR3 loop: CASSLYGGNEKFF. In DNA, the CDR3 is TGTGCGAGCAGTTTATACGGGGGTAATGAGAAGTTCTTC.

As to this clonotype: This may be a read error: a much more frequent sequence differs by one nucleotide. The chain combines TRBV5-1 with TRBJ1-2, with a tentative D call TRBD1 (6 bases). Germline assignment: CDR1 SGHRS and CDR2 YFSETQ. The CDR3 consists of 14 residues. The DNA for the CDR3 is TGCGCCAGCAGCACCGGACAGACTAACTATAGCTACACCTTC. Protein: CASSTGQTNYSYTF.

The genes are TRBV11-3 and TRBJ2-5; the match to TRBD2 covers 9 bases. Germline loops: CDR1 SGHNT, CDR2 YENEEA. Trimming took 1 base from V and 1 from J; bases not matched to a gene: 7. The CDR3 has 17 amino acids. The CDR3, as DNA: TGTGCCAGCAGCTTAGGGTCCAGCGGGGGGTCCCAAGAGACCCAGTACTTC. Its protein is CASSLGSSGGSQETQYF.

To note about this clonotype: Its ends do not fully match the called genes, so a read error is possible. This chain joins TRBV20-1 and TRBJ2-5, with unresolved D. Per germline, CDR1 DFQATT and CDR2 SNEGSKA (reference sequence). The CDR3 contains 12 residues. As DNA, the CDR3 is TGCAGTGTTAGAGAGGTGCAAGAGACCCAGTACTTC. This translates into CSVREVQETQYF.

For this clonotype: The junction does not match germline at one end; this may be a read error. This sequence joins TRBV24-1 and TRBJ1-1, with D unresolved. The CDR3 spans 11 residues. In germline, CDR1 is KGHDR, CDR2 SFDVKD. Written as DNA, the CDR3 is TGTGCCACCAGTGGGAGGAGTGAAGTTTTCTTT. Protein: CATSGRSEVFF.

This clonotype appeared many times. This chain joins TRBV5-1 and TRBJ2-7; the D is unclear. CDR3 size: 13 residues. Germline assignment: CDR1 SGHRS and CDR2 YFSETQ. The ends were cut back, 1 base at V and 1 base at J, with 6 bases in the middle. The CDR3 DNA is TGCGCCAGCAGCTTGTCTTATTCCTACGAGCAGTACTTC. As protein: CASSLSYSYEQYF.

The chain uses TRBV20-1 and TRBJ2-7, with 10 bases aligning to TRBD2. V shed 8 bases, J shed 3 bases, and the junction held 16 bases outside the gene matches. Germline V gene lookup returns CDR1 DFQATT and CDR2 SNEGSKA (reference sequence). CDR3 size: 16 residues. The CDR3 DNA follows: TGCAGTACTTTGGGGGCTAGCGGGGGCATGGGCTACGAGCAGTACTTC. It translates to CSTLGASGGMGYEQYF.

Of note for this clonotype: One junction end does not reproduce the germline sequence, and a read error may be involved. This chain joins TRBV11-2 and TRBJ1-5, with D uncertain. The germline V gene encodes CDR1 SGHAT and CDR2 FQNNGV. This CDR3 has 15 amino acids. CDR3 in amino acids: CASSFDGLSIQHQHF. DNA for the CDR3: TGTGCCAGCAGCTTTGATGGATTAAGCATTCAGCACCAGCATTTT.

Concerning this clonotype: An end of the junction does not agree with germline; a read error may underlie this. The V and J genes are TRBV28 and TRBJ2-1; tentatively, D is TRBD1 or TRBD2 (5 bases each). Germline lookup yields CDR1 MDHEN and CDR2 SYDVKM. This CDR3 region has 16 residues. The CDR3 protein is CASYYKWGRGNKEQFF. The CDR3 DNA follows: TGTGCCAGCTATTACAAGTGGGGCCGGGGCAACAAAGAGCAGTTCTTC.

About this clonotype: Compared with germline, one end of the junction differs, possibly owing to a read error. This chain uses TRBV4-2 with TRBJ1-5; a weak D match, TRBD1 (5 bases). The V gene's germline CDR1 is LGHNA and CDR2 YNFKEQ. This CDR3 region has 15 residues. The CDR3 bases are TGTGCCAGCAGCCAAGTCCAGGGCGGCAATCAGCCCCAACATTTT. Protein sequence: CASSQVQGGNQPQHF.

On this clonotype: Sequence at one end of the junction differs from germline and may be a read error. This chain links TRBV5-5 with TRBJ2-7, with D possibly TRBD1 on 6 matching bases. This CDR3 comprises 15 residues. The germline V gene encodes CDR1 SGHKS and CDR2 YYEKEE (reference sequence). The DNA for the CDR3 is TGTGCCAGCAGCTTGTCGGGACATGGGAATTACGAGCAGTGCTTC. Translating it yields CASSLSGHGNYEQCF.

The chain employs TRBV6-6 and TRBJ2-3; D is undetermined. Per germline, CDR1 MNHNY and CDR2 SVGAGI (reference sequence). V lost 7 bases to trimming and J lost 2 bases, with 13 bases between them. The CDR3 has 14 amino acids. The CDR3 spells CASIENGTTDTQYF. CDR3 DNA sequence: TGTGCCAGCATCGAAAACGGTACCACAGATACGCAGTATTTT.

V is TRBV2 and J is TRBJ2-1; D is perhaps TRBD2 (6 bases). The ends were cut back, 7 bases at V and 4 bases at J, with 20 bases in the middle. Germline V gene lookup returns CDR1 SNHLY and CDR2 FYNNEI. The length of the CDR3 is 16 residues. The CDR3 DNA sequence: TGTGCCAGCAAGGTAGCGGAATTCCCACTGTACAATGAGCAGTTCTTC. Its protein is CASKVAEFPLYNEQFF.

About this clonotype itself: Given a much more abundant clone one base away, this may be a read error. The chain carries TRBV28 and TRBJ2-7; D call uncertain. Trimming pared 8 bases from V and 6 bases from J, leaving 14 bases between. CDR3 length: 12 amino acids. Germline V CDR1 and CDR2: MDHEN, SYDVKM. The CDR3 sequence is CASCRRAAEQYF. DNA for the CDR3: TGTGCCAGCTGCCGCCGGGCCGCCGAGCAGTACTTC.

Within the sample, this clonotype is medium-sized. The rearrangement uses TRBV6-6 and TRBJ2-5; no reliable D call. The CDR3 is made up of 12 amino acids. Between the trimmed V and J ends, which lost 6 bases and 2 bases, there was a span of 7 bases. CDR1 and CDR2 (germline): MNHNY, SVGAGI (reference sequence). The CDR3: CASRGPQETQYF. The CDR3 DNA follows: TGTGCCAGCAGGGGCCCACAAGAGACCCAGTACTTC.